This T cell receptor beta chain emerged from a study of control samples from healthy donors and cancer patients. The assay was immunoSEQ multiplex PCR, and TCRdb's table has in-frame clones only and misses some. The data contain roughly 190,000 clones, roughly nine tenths of them singletons. Trimming pared 2 bases from V and 2 bases from J, leaving 9 bases between. The CDR3 has 14 residues. CDR1 is SNHLY and CDR2 is FYNNEI in the germline V gene. The genes are TRBV2 and TRBJ1-2, with a tentative D call TRBD1 (5 bases). The sequence was collected from a woman aged 25 to 45 in good health. Sequenced input: blood. CDR3 sequence (DNA): TGTGCCAGCAGTGAATATGGGGCCAACTATGGCTACACCTTC. Translation gives CASSEYGANYGYTF.